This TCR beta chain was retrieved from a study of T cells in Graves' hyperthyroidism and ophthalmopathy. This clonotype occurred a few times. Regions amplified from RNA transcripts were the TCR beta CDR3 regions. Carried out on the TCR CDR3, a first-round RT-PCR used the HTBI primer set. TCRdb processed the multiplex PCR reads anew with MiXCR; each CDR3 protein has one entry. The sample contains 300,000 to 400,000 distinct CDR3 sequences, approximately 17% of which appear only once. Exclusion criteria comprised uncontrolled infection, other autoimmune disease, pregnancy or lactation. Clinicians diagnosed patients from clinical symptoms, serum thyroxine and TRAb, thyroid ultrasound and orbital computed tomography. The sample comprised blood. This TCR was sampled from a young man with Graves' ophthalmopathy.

The CDR3 DNA reads as TGTGCCAGCCCCGCCTCAGGGTTCGATGGCTACACCTTC. Amino acids: CASPASGFDGYTF. The chain carries TRBV9 and TRBJ1-2; D is possibly TRBD1 (5 bases). Germline values: CDR1 SGDLS, CDR2 YYNGEE. The CDR3 is 13 residues long. With 7 bases removed from V and 6 bases from J, the gap between germline ends came to 16 bases.